The present T cell receptor beta chain was sequenced within a study of CD8 T cells in ankylosing spondylitis. Study-level findings and limits: Ankylosing spondylitis blood appeared to be characterized by a TCR beta motif of 8 or 9 highly homologous variants.

TCRdb re-called the 5' RACE reads through MiXCR, storing one row per CDR3 protein. The sample holds a few hundred thousand distinct CDR3 sequences; 15% to 20% are singletons and the top ten take approximately 42%. Turning to this clonotype: What it recognizes is unknown.

Looked up from germline, CDR1 is LNHDA and CDR2 is SQIVND (reference sequence). The CDR3 spans 16 residues. V dropped 3 bases and J dropped 2; count of bases not matched to a gene: 7. The chain combines TRBV19 with TRBJ2-7; 10 bases map to TRBD2. This TCR was recovered from a male donor with ankylosing spondylitis. Specimen: blood, either unsorted or a sorted T cell fraction (not recorded which). In nucleotides, the CDR3 is TGTGCCAGTAGTATTTGGAGCGGGAGGGCCCCCTACGAGCAGTACTTC. Residues: CASSIWSGRAPYEQYF.